The rows below give T cell receptor beta chains drawn from one sample of a study of technical replicates of blood from four donors. Here immunoSEQ multiplex PCR was the method, and the copy in TCRdb shows in-frame clones only, minus some. The table shows around 70,000 clones, with roughly 93% occurring only once. The specimen sequenced was T cells isolated from PBMCs. The receptors derive from a human donor in good health. The conserved cysteine and the conserved F or W are not part of the CDR3 here.

len	v_gene	j_gene	CDR3aa
15	TRBV5-4	TRBJ1-2	ASSLSTGRRGDYGYT
14	TRBV15	TRBJ2-2	ATSRDLPGNTGELF
17	TRBV28	TRBJ1-1	ASSSLSFGSRGGGTEAF
14	TRBV5-1	TRBJ2-1	ASSRGGDRSYNEQF
17	TRBV19	TRBJ2-2	ASSTRAGAGGPYTGELF
14	TRBV14	TRBJ2-7	ASSQATGTAFGEQY
12	TRBV6-5	TRBJ1-4	ASSYYQGPGKLF
17	TRBV5-1	TRBJ2-7	ASSFSDRGPSFVSYEQY
13	TRBV7-8	TRBJ1-2	ASSQRQGENYGYT
15	TRBV12-5	TRBJ1-2	ASGFRTGGNGFDGYT
10	TRBV6-5	TRBJ1-2	ASGGASRGYT
12	TRBV6-5	TRBJ1-6	ASSPQRRSSPLH
14	TRBV11-1	TRBJ2-1	ASSPPPRGAYNEQF
15	TRBV5-5	TRBJ2-7	ASSSGLLGGSRYEQY
12	TRBV19	TRBJ1-2	ASSIDRGLYGYT
14	TRBV6-5	TRBJ2-1	ASSFRLAGGRNEQF
16	TRBV5-4	TRBJ2-7	ASSPSTLRDRGHYEQY
15	TRBV4-1	TRBJ1-2	ASSQSGDRVTLYGYT
13	TRBV2	TRBJ1-1	ASSSAGRRGTEAF
12	TRBV2	TRBJ2-1	ASSVHAGYNEQF
11	TRBV5-1	TRBJ2-7	ASSFSLNYEQY
16	TRBV21-1	TRBJ1-4	ASSKDKKRGRSNEKLF
12	TRBV19	TRBJ1-1	ASSSRGGDTEAF